These 10 T cell receptor beta chains originate from one sample sequenced in a study of graft-versus-host responses after intestinal transplantation. Clones were read by immunoSEQ multiplex PCR, and TCRdb kept only the in-frame ones, dropping some. The sample lists about 23,000 clones, over 90% occurring once. The source material was PBMCs, sampled around 38 days after intestinal transplant. The receptors were sampled from a human patient who received an intestinal transplant, so some T cells may come from the graft donor.

This clone was seen only once. The chain recombines TRBV5-6 with TRBJ2-4; 10 nucleotides align to TRBD2. V lost 4 bases to trimming and J lost 2 bases; unmatched junction nucleotides: 9. Per the germline V gene, CDR1 is SGHDT and CDR2 is YYEEEE. CDR3 size: 17 residues. The CDR3 sequence is CASSPLLAGLSKNIQYF. In nucleotides, the CDR3 is TGTGCCAGCAGCCCTTTACTAGCGGGACTTTCCAAAAACATTCAGTACTTC.

This chain links TRBV4-3 with TRBJ2-3; weak D call: TRBD1 (6 bases). Trimming removed 7 bases from V and 5 bases from J, with 19 bases in between. The V gene's germline CDR1 is LGHNA and CDR2 YSLEER. The CDR3 has 15 amino acids. The CDR3 here is CASTHNREIIDTQYF. Here the CDR3 DNA reads TGCGCCAGCACCCATAACAGGGAGATCATAGATACGCAGTATTTT.

This clone showed up just once. This chain joins TRBV28 and TRBJ2-7, with D maybe TRBD2 (6 bases). Germline assignment: CDR1 MDHEN and CDR2 SYDVKM. Trimming stripped 6 bases from V and 2 bases from J, with 17 bases between. This CDR3 is 15 amino acids long. The CDR3 reads CASSNLLAPTYEQYF. In DNA, the CDR3 is TGTGCCAGCAGCAACCTTCTAGCGCCCACCTACGAGCAGTACTTC.

V gene TRBV9 combines with J gene TRBJ2-6, with D uncertain. Per germline, CDR1 SGDLS and CDR2 YYNGEE. There are 15 residues in the CDR3. V was shortened by 0 bases and J by 0 bases, with 4 bases between the two germline ends. The CDR3 loop is CASSVGSSGANVLTF. CDR3 DNA sequence: TGTGCCAGCAGCGTAGGTAGCTCTGGGGCCAACGTCCTGACTTTC.

V and J are TRBV7-8 and TRBJ2-7; 10 bases align to TRBD2. V lost 4 bases and J lost 3; bases outside the gene matches: 3. CDR3 length equals 14 residues. Germline-derived CDR1 and CDR2 are SGHVS and FQNEAQ. The CDR3 sequence is CASSSSGRNYEQYF. CDR3 sequence (DNA): TGTGCCAGCAGCTCTAGCGGGAGAAACTACGAGCAGTACTTC.

The rearrangement uses TRBV4-1 and TRBJ2-1, with 16 bases that match TRBD2. Per germline, CDR1 MGHRA and CDR2 YSYEKL. V shed 6 bases and J 9 bases; nucleotides not matched to a gene: 8. The CDR3 is 16 residues long. The CDR3 bases are TGCGCCAGCAGGGGACTAGCGGGAGGGCCTATAGGTGAGCAGTTCTTC. Translating it yields CASRGLAGGPIGEQFF.

Here the CDR3 reads CASILRRGEYNEQFF. CDR3 nucleotides: TGTGCCAGCATCCTTAGGCGGGGAGAATACAATGAGCAGTTCTTC. The chain has TRBV7-9 and TRBJ2-1; the D gene is possibly TRBD2 (6 bases). The V end lost 7 bases, the J end lost 4 bases, and 17 bases lay between the germline ends. The CDR3 covers 15 residues. Looked up from germline, CDR1 is SEHNR and CDR2 is FQNEAQ (reference sequence).

This chain links TRBV6-9 with TRBJ2-7, with D maybe TRBD2 (6 bases). This CDR3 has 15 amino acids. V lost 3 bases and J 2 bases, leaving 14 bases between the germline ends. Germline V CDR1 and CDR2: MNHGY, SVAAGI. CDR3 sequence reads: CASSYRGGVPYEQYF. The CDR3 nucleotides read TGTGCCAGCAGTTACCGGGGCGGGGTTCCCTACGAGCAGTACTTC.

The chain is built from TRBV9 and TRBJ2-7, with D possibly being TRBD1 (5 bases). There are 14 residues in the CDR3. Germline V CDR1 and CDR2: SGDLS, YYNGEE. The V end lost 3 bases, the J end lost 3 bases, and 13 bases lay between the germline ends. This chain's CDR3 is CASSGQGSYYEQYF. In nucleotides, the CDR3 is TGTGCCAGCAGCGGGCAGGGCTCCTACTACGAGCAGTACTTC.

The chain is built from TRBV11-2 and TRBJ1-2, with D hard to call. The CDR3 runs 13 residues. The ends were cut back, 2 bases at V and 4 bases at J, with 8 bases in the middle. The germline V gene encodes CDR1 SGHAT and CDR2 FQNNGV. CDR3 DNA sequence: TGTGCCAGCAGCTTAAACAGCCTCTATGGCTACACCTTC. It encodes CASSLNSLYGYTF.